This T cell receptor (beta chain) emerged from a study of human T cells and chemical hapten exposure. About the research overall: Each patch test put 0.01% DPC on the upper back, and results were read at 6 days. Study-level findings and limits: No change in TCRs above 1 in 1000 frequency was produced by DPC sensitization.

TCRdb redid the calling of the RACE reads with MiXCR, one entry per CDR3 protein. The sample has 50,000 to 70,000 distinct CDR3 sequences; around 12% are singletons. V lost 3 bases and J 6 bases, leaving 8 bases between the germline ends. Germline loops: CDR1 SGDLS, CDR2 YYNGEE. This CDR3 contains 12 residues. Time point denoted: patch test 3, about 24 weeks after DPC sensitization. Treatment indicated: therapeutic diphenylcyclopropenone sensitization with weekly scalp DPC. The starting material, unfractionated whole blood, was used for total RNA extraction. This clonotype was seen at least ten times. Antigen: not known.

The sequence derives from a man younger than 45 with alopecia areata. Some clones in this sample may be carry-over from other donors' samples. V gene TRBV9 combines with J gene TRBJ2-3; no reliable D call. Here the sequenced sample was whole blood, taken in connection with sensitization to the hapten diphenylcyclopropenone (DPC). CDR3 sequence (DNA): TGTGCCAGCAGCGCCGACGTGGATACGCAGTATTTT. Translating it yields CASSADVDTQYF.